The 31 T cell receptor beta chains presented below share a single source sample, sequenced in a study of blood T cell repertoires in COVID-19. Sequenced by immunoSEQ multiplex PCR; TCRdb stores in-frame clones only, minus some. The sample consists of 90,000 to 120,000 clones, around 66% of them appearing once. The specimen was peripheral blood. These receptors all stem from a man at least 80 years old with acute or convalescent COVID-19.

The rearrangement links TRBV5-6 to TRBJ1-1, with D perhaps matching TRBD1 (6 bases). This CDR3 has 13 residues. CDR1 and CDR2 from the germline V gene are SGHDT and YYEEEE. With 3 bases removed from V and 12 bases from J, the gap between germline ends came to 18 bases. As DNA, the CDR3 is TGTGCCAGCAGCTGGCCGGGGGGCGGCTTATCTTTCTTT. This translates into CASSWPGGGLSFF.

There are many counts of this clone. This chain connects TRBV6-4 to TRBJ1-6; D is unclear. Per the germline V gene, CDR1 is MRHNA and CDR2 is SNTAGT. The CDR3 loop spans 14 amino acids. V gave up 7 bases and J gave up 6 bases, with 13 bases separating them. This chain's CDR3 is CASTGSPGNSPLHF. The CDR3 DNA sequence: TGTGCCAGCACCGGGTCCCCTGGTAATTCACCCCTCCACTTT.

There are a few counts of this clone. The chain combines TRBV6-5 with TRBJ1-5, with D uncertain. This CDR3 has 14 amino acids. In germline, CDR1 is MNHEY, CDR2 SVGAGI. The V end was cut by 0 bases, the J end by 8 bases, with 11 bases between. Here the CDR3 reads CASSYSGGAEPQHF. The CDR3 coding sequence is TGTGCCAGCAGTTACTCCGGAGGCGCGGAGCCCCAGCATTTT.

This clone was recorded a few times. V gene TRBV4-2 combines with J gene TRBJ2-1; 13 bases are a match to TRBD2. Trimming at V came to 0 bases and at J to 6 bases, leaving 2 bases not matched to a gene. The CDR3 length is 16 residues. The germline V gene encodes CDR1 LGHNA and CDR2 YNFKEQ. CDR3 coding DNA: TGTGCCAGCAGCCAAGAAGGACTAGCGGGGGCCAATGAGCAGTTCTTC. Translation gives CASSQEGLAGANEQFF.

The chain employs TRBV29-1 and TRBJ2-1, with D perhaps matching TRBD1 (5 bases). V lost 5 bases and J lost 3, with 14 bases in between. Germline V CDR1 and CDR2: SQVTM, ANQGSEA. The CDR3 length is 14 residues. CDR3 coding DNA: TGCAGCGTTCATCAACCCGACAGCTACAATGAGCAGTTCTTC. Protein: CSVHQPDSYNEQFF.

The chain links TRBV30 to TRBJ2-2; weak D call: TRBD2 (6 bases). The CDR3 totals 14 residues. V lost 3 bases to trimming and J lost 1 base, with 9 bases between them. Germline assignment: CDR1 GTSNPN and CDR2 SVGIG (reference sequence). The CDR3 coding sequence is TGTGCCTGGAGGGCGGGACGGAACACCGGGGAGCTGTTTTTT. Residues: CAWRAGRNTGELFF.

Only one count was recorded for this clone. This chain connects TRBV2 to TRBJ1-5; tentatively, D is TRBD1 (6 bases). Trimming pared 6 bases from V and 1 base from J, leaving 13 bases between. This CDR3 is built from 15 residues. Germline V gene data show CDR1 as SNHLY and CDR2 as FYNNEI. CDR3 DNA sequence: TGTGCCAGCAGCGGAAGTACAGGGAGCAATCAGCCCCAGCATTTT. As protein: CASSGSTGSNQPQHF.

The rearrangement uses TRBV29-1 and TRBJ2-1, with 12 bases matching TRBD2. CDR1 is SQVTM, CDR2 ANQGSEA, per germline. The CDR3 spans 17 residues. With V trimmed by 0 bases and J by 3 bases, 6 bases remained unmatched. CDR3 sequence reads: CSVEDQGTSGYYNEQFF. Here the CDR3 DNA reads TGCAGCGTTGAAGATCAGGGGACTAGCGGGTACTACAATGAGCAGTTCTTC.

This clone was counted only a few times. A junction boundary mismatches the germline segment, possibly from a read error. V is TRBV7-7 and J is TRBJ2-1; possibly TRBD1 for D (9 bases). This CDR3 comprises 15 residues. CDR1 and CDR2 (germline): SSHAT, FNYEAQ (reference sequence). In nucleotides, the CDR3 is TGTGCTAGCAGCCGCGGGGGGACAGGGACCGGTGAGCAGTTCTTC. Protein product: CASSRGGTGTGEQFF.

V is TRBV27 and J is TRBJ2-4, with 9 bases aligning to TRBD2. Trimming cost V 6 bases and J 3 bases; bases outside gene matches: 9. CDR3 length equals 16 residues. Germline lookup yields CDR1 MNHEY and CDR2 SMNVEV (reference sequence). CDR3 loop: CASRAALTSGKNIQYF. The DNA of the CDR3 is TGTGCCAGCAGGGCTGCCCTGACTAGCGGCAAAAACATTCAGTACTTC.

Of note for this clone: Sequence at one end of the junction differs from germline and may be a read error. The J gene is TRBJ1-2, the V gene TRBV5-6; D is unclear. Germline V lookup: CDR1 SGHDT, CDR2 YYEEEE. The CDR3 consists of 10 residues. The CDR3 nucleotides read TGTGCCAGCAGCAATCCTGGCTGCACCTTC. This gives the protein CASSNPGCTF.

This chain joins TRBV3-1 (or the pseudogene TRBV3-2) and TRBJ2-1; 10 nucleotides line up with TRBD2. Unmatched junction bases numbered 8, after V lost 0 bases and J lost 9 bases. Germline V gene data show CDR1 as LGHDT and CDR2 as YNNKEL (reference sequence). This CDR3 has 16 amino acids. CDR3 in amino acids: CASSQDRPSGSSEQFF. The CDR3 region has the DNA TGTGCCAGCAGCCAAGATCGGCCTAGCGGGAGTAGTGAGCAGTTCTTC.

The chain combines TRBV7-9 with TRBJ2-1; 8 bases align to TRBD2. V lost 5 bases and J lost 6; bases outside the gene matches: 15. The CDR3 covers 17 residues. Germline lookup yields CDR1 SEHNR and CDR2 FQNEAQ (reference sequence). Here the CDR3 reads CASSPPFTSGSGNEQFF. As DNA, the CDR3 is TGTGCCAGCAGCCCCCCATTCACGAGCGGGAGTGGCAATGAGCAGTTCTTC. The variable domain in full, with the rest retrieved from reference TRBV7-9 and TRBJ2-1, is DTGVSQNPRHKITKRGQNVTFRCDPISEHNRLYWYRQTLGQGPEFLTYFQNEAQLEKSRLLSDRFSAERPKGSFSTLEIQRTEQGDSAMYLCASSPPFTSGSGNEQFFGPGTRLTVL.

This clone has just one count. The rearrangement uses TRBV3-1 (or the pseudogene TRBV3-2) and TRBJ2-7; TRBD1 might be the D (6 bases). V lost 5 bases to trimming and J lost 7 bases, with 24 bases between them. Germline CDR1 and CDR2: LGHDT and YNNKEL (reference sequence). This CDR3 has 16 residues. The CDR3 region is CASSVQGNSPWEEQYF. In DNA form, the CDR3 reads TGTGCCAGCAGCGTCCAGGGGAACAGCCCGTGGGAAGAGCAGTACTTC.

The chain joins TRBV9 to TRBJ1-3; D is ambiguous. The germline V and J ends were trimmed by 0 bases and 0 bases, with 13 bases remaining between them. The CDR3 runs 17 residues. CDR1 is SGDLS, CDR2 YYNGEE, per germline. Here the CDR3 DNA reads TGTGCCAGCAGCGTAGGGGCAGCCTTTAGCTCTGGAAACACCATATATTTT. Residues: CASSVGAAFSSGNTIYF.

This clone appeared a few times. The CDR3 reads CASSSGTETEAFF. CDR3 DNA: TGCGCCAGCAGCTCGGGGACAGAGACTGAAGCTTTCTTT. The chain has TRBV5-1 and TRBJ1-1; the match to TRBD1 covers 7 bases. Germline V gene sequence: CDR1 SGHRS, CDR2 YFSETQ. V lost 3 bases, J lost 5 bases, and 4 bases stayed unmatched. The CDR3 covers 13 residues.

The chain carries TRBV9 and TRBJ1-3; D perhaps matches TRBD1 (5 bases). The germline V and J ends were trimmed by 0 bases and 0 bases, with 10 bases remaining between them. The CDR3 has 16 amino acids. From germline, CDR1 is SGDLS and CDR2 YYNGEE. The DNA of the CDR3 is TGTGCCAGCAGCGTAGAATTTCAGGGCTCTGGAAACACCATATATTTT. The encoded protein is CASSVEFQGSGNTIYF.

The chain links TRBV6-2 or TRBV6-3 to TRBJ2-6; tentatively, D is TRBD2 (6 bases). The CDR3 contains 15 residues. Trimming removed 3 bases at V and 4 bases at J, with 10 bases between. CDR1 MNHEY and CDR2 SVGEGT come from the germline V gene. CDR3 protein: CASSYSRGGANVLTF. Here the CDR3 DNA reads TGTGCCAGCAGTTATTCGCGGGGCGGGGCCAACGTCCTGACTTTC.

This clone has a count of ten or more. The V gene is TRBV6-4, the J gene TRBJ1-2; TRBD1 matches 9 bases. With V trimmed by 6 bases and J by 7 bases, 12 bases remained unmatched. CDR3 length equals 15 residues. The germline gives CDR1 MRHNA, CDR2 SNTAGT. In DNA, the CDR3 is TGTGCCAGCAGCGAGACGGGACAGGGAGTGGGTGGCTACACCTTC. This translates into CASSETGQGVGGYTF.

The rearrangement links TRBV4-1 to TRBJ2-4, with 13 bases aligning to TRBD2. Trimming took 4 bases from V and 4 from J; bases not matched to a gene: 4. This CDR3 has 16 amino acids. CDR1 is MGHRA, CDR2 YSYEKL, per germline. Here the CDR3 DNA reads TGCGCCAGCAGCCTCGGACTAGCGGGAGAAAAAAACATTCAGTACTTC. Amino acid sequence: CASSLGLAGEKNIQYF.

The genes are TRBV28 and TRBJ2-7, with 7 bases lining up with TRBD2. CDR1 is MDHEN and CDR2 is SYDVKM in the germline V gene. The CDR3 has 14 residues. Trimming at V came to 6 bases and at J to 2 bases, leaving 7 bases not matched to a gene. In DNA, the CDR3 is TGTGCCAGCAGGGTAACGGGGAGGGCCTACGAGCAGTACTTC. Amino acid sequence: CASRVTGRAYEQYF.

CDR3 DNA sequence: TGTGCCAGCAGTCGGCGACAAATTCCTGTTAGGACTGAAGCTTTCTTT. Translating gives CASSRRQIPVRTEAFF. The rearrangement uses TRBV28 and TRBJ1-1, with unresolved D. Per germline, CDR1 MDHEN and CDR2 SYDVKM. Trimming left V 5 bases short and J 5 bases short, with 21 bases between. The CDR3 contains 16 residues.

This clone showed up just once. This sequence joins TRBV18 and TRBJ2-1, with 11 bases that match TRBD2. This CDR3 is 15 amino acids long. Per germline, CDR1 KGHSH and CDR2 LQKENI. V shed 2 bases, J shed 7 bases, and the junction held 4 bases outside the gene matches. The CDR3 is CASSPTGLAVNEQFF. For the CDR3, the DNA is TGTGCCAGCTCACCAACGGGACTAGCGGTGAATGAGCAGTTCTTC.

The chain employs TRBV28 and TRBJ2-1; 9 positions agree with TRBD1. CDR1 and CDR2 (germline): MDHEN, SYDVKM. V was pared by 2 bases and J by 3 bases, with 2 bases of the junction left unmatched. The CDR3 sequence is 15 residues long. CDR3 in amino acids: CASSLGDRVYNEQFF. CDR3 nucleotides: TGTGCCAGCAGTTTAGGGGACAGGGTCTACAATGAGCAGTTCTTC.

This clone appeared a few times. The genes are TRBV28 and TRBJ2-7, with 8 bases fitting TRBD2. The germline V gene has CDR1 MDHEN and CDR2 SYDVKM. This CDR3 contains 14 residues. V trimming: 4 bases; J trimming: 4 bases; junction bases outside the gene matches: 6. The CDR3 nucleotides are TGTGCCAGCAGTTGGACTAGCTCTTTTTACGAGCAGTACTTC. Translating it yields CASSWTSSFYEQYF.

The chain carries TRBV4-1 and TRBJ2-6; D unresolved. This CDR3 region has 17 residues. V was cut by 2 bases and J by 4 bases, with 15 bases left in between. The germline gives CDR1 MGHRA, CDR2 YSYEKL. In DNA, the CDR3 is TGCGCCAGCAGCCAATTCGATACGAGTTCCGGGGCCAACGTCCTGACTTTC. This translates into CASSQFDTSSGANVLTF.

This clone has a handful of counts. The chain carries TRBV21-1 and TRBJ1-5. TRBV21-1 is a listed pseudogene. The CDR3 consists of 19 residues. CDR3 protein: CASSQFLAGRAQISQPQHF. The CDR3 DNA follows: TGTGCCAGCAGCCAATTCTTGGCTGGGAGGGCGCAAATTAGTCAGCCCCAGCATTTT.

This clone is a singleton in its sample. The rearrangement uses TRBV5-6 and TRBJ2-7; TRBD2 matches 7 bases. The CDR3 contains 14 residues. V dropped 0 bases and J dropped 6; count of bases not matched to a gene: 6. Looked up from germline, CDR1 is SGHDT and CDR2 is YYEEEE. CDR3 residues: CASSLAGLAVEQYF. The CDR3 coding sequence is TGTGCCAGCAGCTTGGCCGGGCTAGCGGTCGAGCAGTACTTC. Full variable domain (outside the CDR3, taken from reference TRBV5-6 and TRBJ2-7): DAGVTQSPTHLIKTRGQQVTLRCSPKSGHDTVSWYQQALGQGPQFIFQYYEEEERQRGNFPDRFSGHQFPNYSSELNVNALLLGDSALYLCASSLAGLAVEQYFGPGTRLTVT.

Only a few counts were recorded for this clone. This chain connects TRBV6-5 to TRBJ1-6, with D perhaps matching TRBD1 (6 bases). Germline CDR1 reads MNHEY; CDR2 reads SVGAGI. V gave up 4 bases and J gave up 8 bases, with 15 bases separating them. This CDR3 is built from 15 residues. CDR3 amino acids: CASSSHRGGDSPLHF. CDR3 DNA: TGTGCCAGCAGTTCACACAGAGGGGGGGATTCACCCCTCCACTTT.

This sequence joins TRBV21-1 and TRBJ2-1; the D segment call TRBD1 is taken from the table without a DNA check. TRBV21-1 is shown as a pseudogene. This CDR3 comprises 22 residues. DNA of the CDR3: TGTGCCAGCAGCTCAGGGCAGCTCCCCGGGACAGGGGGTATCGACTCATACAATGAGCAGTTCTTC. Its translation is CASSSGQLPGTGGIDSYNEQFF.

The J gene is TRBJ2-5, the V gene TRBV7-9; 7 positions match TRBD1. Germline V gene data show CDR1 as SEHNR and CDR2 as FQNEAQ (reference sequence). V was pared by 5 bases and J by 2 bases, with 5 bases of the junction left unmatched. The length of the CDR3 is 14 residues. The CDR3 sequence is CASSARTGQETQYF. In DNA, the CDR3 is TGTGCCAGCAGCGCCCGGACAGGTCAAGAGACCCAGTACTTC.